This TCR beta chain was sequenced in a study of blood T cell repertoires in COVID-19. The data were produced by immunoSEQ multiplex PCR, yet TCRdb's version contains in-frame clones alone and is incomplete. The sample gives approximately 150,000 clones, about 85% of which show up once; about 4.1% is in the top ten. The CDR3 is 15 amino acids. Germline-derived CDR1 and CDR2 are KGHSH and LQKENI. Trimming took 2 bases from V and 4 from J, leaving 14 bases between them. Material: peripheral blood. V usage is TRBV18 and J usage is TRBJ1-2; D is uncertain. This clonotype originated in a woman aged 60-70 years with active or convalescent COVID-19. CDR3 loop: CASSPSRVGFYGYTF. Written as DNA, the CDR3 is TGTGCCAGCTCACCATCGAGGGTAGGGTTCTATGGCTACACCTTC. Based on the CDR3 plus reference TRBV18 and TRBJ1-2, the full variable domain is NAGVMQNPRHLVRRRGQEARLRCSPMKGHSHVYWYRQLPEEGLKFMVYLQKENIIDESGMPKERFSAEFPKEGPSILRIQQVVRGDSAAYFCASSPSRVGFYGYTFGSGTRLTVV.